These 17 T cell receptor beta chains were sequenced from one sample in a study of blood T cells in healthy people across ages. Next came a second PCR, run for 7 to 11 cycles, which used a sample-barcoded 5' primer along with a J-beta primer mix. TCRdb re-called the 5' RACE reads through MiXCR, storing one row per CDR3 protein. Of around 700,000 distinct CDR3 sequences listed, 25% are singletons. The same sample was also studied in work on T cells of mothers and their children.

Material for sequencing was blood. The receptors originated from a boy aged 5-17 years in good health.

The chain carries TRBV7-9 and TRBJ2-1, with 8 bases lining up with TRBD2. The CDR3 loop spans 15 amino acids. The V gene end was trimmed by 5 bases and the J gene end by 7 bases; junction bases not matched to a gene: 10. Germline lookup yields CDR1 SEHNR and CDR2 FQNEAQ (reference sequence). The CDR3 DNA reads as TGTGCCAGCAGCGGAAGGGTAGCGGGATTAAATGAGCAGTTCTTC. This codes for CASSGRVAGLNEQFF.

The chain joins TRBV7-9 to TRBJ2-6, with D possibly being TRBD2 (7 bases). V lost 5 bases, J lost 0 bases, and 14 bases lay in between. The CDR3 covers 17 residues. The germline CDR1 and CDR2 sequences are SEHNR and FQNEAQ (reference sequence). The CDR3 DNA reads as TGTGCCAGCAGCACCCGAGGGGGGGGCTCTGGGGCCAACGTCCTGACTTTC. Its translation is CASSTRGGGSGANVLTF.

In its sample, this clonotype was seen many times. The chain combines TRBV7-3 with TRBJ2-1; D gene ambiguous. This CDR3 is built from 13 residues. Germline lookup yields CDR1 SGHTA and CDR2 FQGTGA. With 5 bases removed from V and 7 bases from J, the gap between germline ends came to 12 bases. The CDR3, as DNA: TGTGCCAGCAGCATACCATTTGGGAATGAGCAGTTCTTC. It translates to CASSIPFGNEQFF.

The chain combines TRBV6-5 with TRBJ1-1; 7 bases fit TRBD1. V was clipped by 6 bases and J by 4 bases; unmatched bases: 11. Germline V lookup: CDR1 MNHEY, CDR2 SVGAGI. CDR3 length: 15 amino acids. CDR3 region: CASSPRQGWSTEAFF. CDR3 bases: TGTGCCAGCAGCCCACGACAGGGATGGAGCACTGAAGCTTTCTTT.

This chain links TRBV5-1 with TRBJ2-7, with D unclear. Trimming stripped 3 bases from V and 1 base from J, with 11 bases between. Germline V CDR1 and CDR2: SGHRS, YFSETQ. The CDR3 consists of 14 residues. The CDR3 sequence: CASSSSPLSYEQYF. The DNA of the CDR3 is TGCGCCAGCAGCTCCTCACCGCTGTCCTACGAGCAGTACTTC.

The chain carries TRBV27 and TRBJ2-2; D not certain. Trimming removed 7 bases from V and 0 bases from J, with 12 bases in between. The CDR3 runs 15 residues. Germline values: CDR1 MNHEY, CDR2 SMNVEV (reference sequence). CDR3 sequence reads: CASKGLYANTGELFF. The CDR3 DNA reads TGTGCCAGCAAAGGGCTTTACGCGAACACCGGGGAGCTGTTTTTT.

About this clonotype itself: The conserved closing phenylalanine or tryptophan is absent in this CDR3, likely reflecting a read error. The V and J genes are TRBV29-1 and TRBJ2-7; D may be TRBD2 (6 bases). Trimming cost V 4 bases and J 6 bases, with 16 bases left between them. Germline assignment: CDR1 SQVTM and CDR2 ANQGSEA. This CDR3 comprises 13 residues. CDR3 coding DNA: TGCAGCGTTGTAGCGGCCCCCCTCGGCGAGCAGTACCTC. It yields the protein CSVVAAPLGEQYL.

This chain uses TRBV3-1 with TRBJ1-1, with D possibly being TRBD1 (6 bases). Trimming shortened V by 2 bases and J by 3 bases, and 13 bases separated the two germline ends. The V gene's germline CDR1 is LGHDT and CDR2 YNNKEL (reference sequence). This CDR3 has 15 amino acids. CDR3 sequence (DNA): TGTGCCAGCAGCCAAAATGACAGGCCGTACACTGAAGCTTTCTTT. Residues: CASSQNDRPYTEAFF.

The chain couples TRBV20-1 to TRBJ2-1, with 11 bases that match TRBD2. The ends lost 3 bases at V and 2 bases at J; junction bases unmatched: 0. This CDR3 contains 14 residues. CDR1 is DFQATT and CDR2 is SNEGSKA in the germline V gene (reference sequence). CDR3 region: CSASSGGAYNEQFF. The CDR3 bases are TGCAGTGCTAGTAGCGGGGGGGCCTACAATGAGCAGTTCTTC.

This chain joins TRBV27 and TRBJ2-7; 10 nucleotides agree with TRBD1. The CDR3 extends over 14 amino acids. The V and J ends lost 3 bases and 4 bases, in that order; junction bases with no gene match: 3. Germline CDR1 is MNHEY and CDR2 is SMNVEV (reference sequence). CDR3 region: CASSFQGQGYEQYF. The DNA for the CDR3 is TGTGCCAGCAGTTTTCAGGGACAGGGGTACGAGCAGTACTTC.

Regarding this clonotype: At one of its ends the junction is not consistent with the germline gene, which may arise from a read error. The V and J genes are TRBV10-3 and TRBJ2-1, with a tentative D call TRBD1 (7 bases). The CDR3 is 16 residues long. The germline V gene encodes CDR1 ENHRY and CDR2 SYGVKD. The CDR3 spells CAISESPGGSSNEQFF. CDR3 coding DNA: TGTGCCATCAGTGAGTCCCCAGGGGGGTCCTCCAATGAGCAGTTCTTC.

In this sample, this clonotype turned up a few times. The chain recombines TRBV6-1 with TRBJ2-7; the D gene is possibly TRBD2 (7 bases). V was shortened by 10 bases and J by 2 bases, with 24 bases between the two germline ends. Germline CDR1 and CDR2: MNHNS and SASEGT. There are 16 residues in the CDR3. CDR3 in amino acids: CATSRGASGIAYEQYF. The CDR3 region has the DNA TGTGCCACCTCACGGGGGGCAAGTGGTATCGCCTACGAGCAGTACTTC.

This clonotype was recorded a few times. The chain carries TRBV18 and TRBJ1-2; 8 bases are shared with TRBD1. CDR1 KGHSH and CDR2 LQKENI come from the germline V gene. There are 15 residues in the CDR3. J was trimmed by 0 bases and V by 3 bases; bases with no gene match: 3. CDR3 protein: CASSPTDRANYGYTF. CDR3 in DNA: TGTGCCAGCTCACCTACGGACAGGGCTAACTATGGCTACACCTTC.

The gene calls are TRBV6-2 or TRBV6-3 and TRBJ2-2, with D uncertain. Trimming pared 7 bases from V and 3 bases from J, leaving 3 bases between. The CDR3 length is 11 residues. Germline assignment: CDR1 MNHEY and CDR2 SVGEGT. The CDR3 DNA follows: TGTGCCAGCAAAGACACCGGGGAGCTGTTTTTT. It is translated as CASKDTGELFF.

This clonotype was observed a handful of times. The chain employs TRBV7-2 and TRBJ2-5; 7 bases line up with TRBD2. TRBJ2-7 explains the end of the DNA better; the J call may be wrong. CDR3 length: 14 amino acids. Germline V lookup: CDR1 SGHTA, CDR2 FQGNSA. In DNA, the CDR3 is TGTGCCAGCAGCTTTGTATCGGGAGGCGCCGAGCAGTACTTC. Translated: CASSFVSGGAEQYF.

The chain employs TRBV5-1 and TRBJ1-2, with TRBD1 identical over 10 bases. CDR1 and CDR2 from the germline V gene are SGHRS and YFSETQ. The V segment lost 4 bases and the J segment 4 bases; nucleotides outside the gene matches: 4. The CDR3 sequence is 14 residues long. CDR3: CASSPDRGTYGYTF. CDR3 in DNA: TGCGCCAGCAGCCCGGACAGGGGGACCTATGGCTACACCTTC.

The CDR3 here is CASSLVGEVGDEQFF. The CDR3 coding sequence is TGTGCCAGCAGCTTAGTCGGGGAGGTAGGAGATGAGCAGTTCTTC. This chain connects TRBV7-2 to TRBJ2-5; D perhaps matches TRBD2 (6 bases). TRBJ2-1 matches the DNA end more closely, so the J call is doubtful. CDR1 and CDR2 from the germline V gene are SGHTA and FQGNSA. The CDR3 contains 15 residues.